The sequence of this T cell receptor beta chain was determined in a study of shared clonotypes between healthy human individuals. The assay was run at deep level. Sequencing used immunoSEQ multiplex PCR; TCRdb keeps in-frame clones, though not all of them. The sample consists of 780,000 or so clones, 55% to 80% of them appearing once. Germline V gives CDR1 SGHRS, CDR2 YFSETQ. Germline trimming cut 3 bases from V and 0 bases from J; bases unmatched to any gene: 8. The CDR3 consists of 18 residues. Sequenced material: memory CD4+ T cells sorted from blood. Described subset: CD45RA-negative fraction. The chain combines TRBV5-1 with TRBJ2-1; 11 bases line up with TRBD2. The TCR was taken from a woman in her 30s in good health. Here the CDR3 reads CASSSQGTSGSSYNEQFF. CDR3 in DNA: TGCGCCAGCAGCTCCCAGGGGACTAGCGGAAGCTCCTACAATGAGCAGTTCTTC. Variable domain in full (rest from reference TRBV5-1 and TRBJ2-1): KAGVTQTPRYLIKTRGQQVTLSCSPISGHRSVSWYQQTPGQGLQFLFEYFSETQRNKGNFPGRFSGRQFSNSRSEMNVSTLELGDSALYLCASSSQGTSGSSYNEQFFGPGTRLTVL.